This T cell receptor beta chain stems from a study of OX40 agonist ivuxolimab in advanced cancers. Libraries were prepared by immunoSEQ multiplex PCR; TCRdb keeps only in-frame clonotypes and omits some of them. The sample holds 45,000 to 65,000 clones; around 81% are singletons and the top ten take about 2.9%. V trimming: 6 bases; J trimming: 4 bases; junction bases outside the gene matches: 11. The germline gives CDR1 MNHEY, CDR2 SMNVEV (reference sequence). The CDR3 contains 17 residues. The rearrangement links TRBV27 to TRBJ2-5, with TRBD2 identical over 13 bases. Here the sequenced sample was CD4+ or CD8+ T cells sorted from blood, taken in a trial of the OX40 agonist ivuxolimab. The receptor comes from an adult with an advanced solid tumor such as melanoma, head and neck, liver or kidney cancer. The CDR3 is CASSPGILAGGPETQYF. The CDR3 DNA follows: TGTGCCAGCAGCCCCGGGATACTAGCGGGGGGGCCAGAGACCCAGTACTTC.